The sequence of this T cell receptor beta chain was determined in a study of metastatic and nonmetastatic thyroid tumors. Background on the study: The authors compared repertoires across blood and tumor or nodule tissue from malignant and benign thyroid patients.

Details on this clone: Its antigen is still unknown.

Findings of the study overall: The study reportedly found significantly higher TCR beta diversity in malignant thyroid tumors than benign nodules, in blood and tumor.

Thyroid surgery was preceded by no treatment in any patient. As handled by the study authors: CDR3 differences across clinicopathological groups were used to build a distant-metastasis classifier for papillary thyroid cancer. MiXCR reprocessed the PCR reads for TCRdb. What appears here as the V and J calls and clone size reflects TCRdb's work, not the paper's. This table holds tens of thousands of clones, over 10% found once. The CDR3 extends over 11 amino acids. CDR1 and CDR2 (germline): KGHSH, LQKENI. V was cut by 6 bases and J by 8 bases, with 10 bases left in between. The source of this sequence is a male donor with papillary thyroid cancer or a benign thyroid nodule (not recorded which). Some clones in this sample may be carry-over from other donors' samples. This chain connects TRBV18 to TRBJ1-2; D uncertain. Specimen: blood. The CDR3 region is CASSPSIGYTF. The CDR3 nucleotides read TGTGCCAGCTCCCCCAGTATCGGCTACACCTTC.